This T cell receptor (beta chain) was identified during a study of blood T cell repertoires in COVID-19. Study-wide context: The United States, Italy and Spain supplied acute and convalescent COVID-19 samples. Nucleic acid was either cDNA or gDNA, and it came from T cells, B-cell-depleted T cells, or PBMCs.

Patients in Seattle were enrolled during active infection, then followed longitudinally. As handled by the study authors: How many nucleated cells were present was estimated from reference gene primer amplification. Generated by immunoSEQ multiplex PCR, the TCRdb table keeps only in-frame clones and is missing some. For V, J and clone size, that table is used; D and trimming come from the DNA. The repertoire holds approximately 99,000 clones, with approximately 86% as singletons. The CDR3 is made up of 13 amino acids. Sequenced input: peripheral blood. V usage is TRBV12-3 or TRBV12-4 and J usage is TRBJ2-4; 8 bases are a match to TRBD1. The clonotype was recovered from a man between 45 and 60 years old with COVID-19, enrolled during active disease. This CDR3 reads CASGQGALRRRYF. The CDR3 nucleotides read TGTGCAAGTGGGCAGGGGGCGCTGAGACGACGGTACTTC.